Below, one TCR beta chain is given with its context. Its antigen remains unidentified. Primers for the PCR totalled 60 Vbeta and 13 Jbeta. Sequencing used immunoSEQ multiplex PCR; TCRdb keeps in-frame clones, though not all of them. Here the sample spans 90,000 to 100,000 clones, more than 70% being singletons. The CDR3 is 15 amino acids. The germline V gene has CDR1 MNHNS and CDR2 SASEGT. V was pared by 8 bases and J by 4 bases, with 13 bases of the junction left unmatched. The entry originates in a study of cytomegalovirus exposure and HLA in healthy donors. Findings and caveats of the study: As was reported, the classifier diagnosed cytomegalovirus status with high specificity and sensitivity.

The sequence was obtained from a man aged 18 to 30 in good health and CMV-seronegative. This rearrangement joins TRBV6-1 to TRBJ2-7; TRBD1 agrees at 8 bases. Sequencing was done on a sample of PBMCs. The CDR3 sequence: CASCRDRGDSYEQYF. CDR3 DNA sequence: TGTGCCAGCTGCCGTGACAGGGGCGATTCTTACGAGCAGTACTTC.